This passage covers 30 T cell receptor beta chains from one sample sequenced in a study of cytomegalovirus exposure and HLA in healthy donors. The primer mix had 60 Vbeta and 13 Jbeta primers. The protocol was immunoSEQ multiplex PCR, while the TCRdb copy is restricted to in-frame clones and leaves out a portion. The sample consists of 200,000 or so clones, 65% to 90% of them appearing once. Sequencing was performed on PBMCs. The receptors here all came from a girl aged 5-17 years in good health and CMV-seronegative.

V gene TRBV6-6 combines with J gene TRBJ2-2; D uncertain. This CDR3 region has 14 residues. Germline assignment: CDR1 MNHNY and CDR2 SVGAGI (reference sequence). Trimming pared 8 bases from V and 6 bases from J, leaving 16 bases between. The CDR3 region has the DNA TGTGCCAGCTTAGACTCACTAAAGGCCGGGGAGCTGTTTTTT. Residues: CASLDSLKAGELFF.

The chain couples TRBV18 to TRBJ2-7; 14 positions agree with TRBD2. Germline V gene data show CDR1 as KGHSH and CDR2 as LQKENI. The junction had 7 bases not matched to a gene; V was cut back by 3 bases and J by 0 bases. This CDR3 has 18 amino acids. CDR3 protein: CASSPLGLAGGPSYEQYF. CDR3 sequence (DNA): TGTGCCAGCTCACCCCTAGGACTAGCGGGAGGCCCCTCCTACGAGCAGTACTTC.

This clone has just a few counts. The V and J genes are TRBV4-3 and TRBJ2-3; D is ambiguous. CDR1 LGHNA and CDR2 YSLEER come from the germline V gene. The CDR3 is made up of 15 amino acids. V lost 0 bases, J lost 6 bases, and 13 bases lay in between. The CDR3 region has the DNA TGCGCCAGCAGCCAAGATTATAAGAGCCATGATACGCAGTATTTT. This translates into CASSQDYKSHDTQYF.

The chain combines TRBV7-8 with TRBJ2-5; TRBD2 might be the D (5 bases). CDR3 length: 16 residues. The ends were cut back, 1 base at V and 7 bases at J, with 19 bases in the middle. CDR1 is SGHVS and CDR2 is FQNEAQ in the germline V gene. CDR3 loop: CASSLGSGPGLRTQYF. The CDR3 bases are TGTGCCAGCAGCTTAGGTTCAGGTCCGGGGTTGAGGACCCAGTACTTC.

The chain is built from TRBV6-5 and TRBJ1-2, with 8 bases that match TRBD1. V shed 6 bases and J 8 bases; nucleotides not matched to a gene: 17. This CDR3 spans 16 amino acids. Germline-derived CDR1 and CDR2 are MNHEY and SVGAGI. The CDR3 region is CASSYLRPTGEGGYTF. The CDR3 nucleotides are TGTGCCAGCAGCTACCTCCGTCCGACAGGGGAAGGCGGCTACACCTTC.

The genes are TRBV19 and TRBJ1-5; TRBD1 matches 9 bases. Germline lookup yields CDR1 LNHDA and CDR2 SQIVND (reference sequence). CDR3 length: 15 amino acids. V shed 9 bases, J shed 3 bases, and the junction held 9 bases outside the gene matches. The CDR3 protein is CASRWDRVANQPQHF. CDR3 sequence (DNA): TGTGCCAGCCGGTGGGACAGGGTGGCCAATCAGCCCCAGCATTTT.

V and J are TRBV19 and TRBJ2-7; 9 positions agree with TRBD1. Trimming removed 3 bases from V and 3 bases from J; junction bases left unmatched: 9. The germline CDR1 and CDR2 sequences are LNHDA and SQIVND (reference sequence). There are 16 residues in the CDR3. The chain's CDR3 is CASSISTGTGYYEQYF. The DNA for the CDR3 is TGTGCCAGTAGTATCTCAACCGGGACAGGGTACTACGAGCAGTACTTC.

This rearrangement joins TRBV15 to TRBJ2-1, with 8 positions matching TRBD1. The germline V gene encodes CDR1 LNHNV and CDR2 YYDKDF (reference sequence). This CDR3 has 17 residues. The V segment lost 0 bases and the J segment 4 bases; nucleotides outside the gene matches: 8. CDR3 in amino acids: CATSRDRQGLLYNEQFF. DNA for the CDR3: TGTGCCACCAGCAGAGATCGACAGGGGTTACTGTACAATGAGCAGTTCTTC.

The chain combines TRBV25-1 with TRBJ1-2; D gene unclear. The V end was cut by 4 bases, the J end by 7 bases, with 13 bases between. Germline-derived CDR1 and CDR2 are MGHDK and SYGVNS. This CDR3 is 13 amino acids long. The CDR3, as DNA: TGTGCCAGCAGTGCAAATGAATGGCTTGGCTACACCTTC. Translation gives CASSANEWLGYTF.

Only one count was recorded for this clone. V gene TRBV9 combines with J gene TRBJ2-3; 7 bases match TRBD2. The CDR3 is made up of 14 amino acids. V lost 5 bases to trimming and J lost 5 bases; unmatched junction nucleotides: 8. The germline V gene has CDR1 SGDLS and CDR2 YYNGEE. CDR3 loop: CASRRLATGDTQYF. The CDR3 DNA reads as TGTGCCAGCAGAAGACTAGCAACCGGAGATACGCAGTATTTT.

This chain joins TRBV5-4 and TRBJ2-1, with 8 bases aligning to TRBD2. In germline, CDR1 is SGHNT, CDR2 YYREEE (reference sequence). CDR3 size: 12 residues. Trimming removed 5 bases from V and 9 bases from J; junction bases left unmatched: 4. In DNA, the CDR3 is TGTGCCAGCAGGAGCGGGAGCGGTGAGCAGTTCTTC. It encodes CASRSGSGEQFF.

This clone turned up a few times. The J gene is TRBJ1-1, the V gene TRBV5-4; tentatively, D is TRBD1 (5 bases). V was pared by 2 bases and J by 5 bases, with 10 bases between. CDR1 and CDR2 (germline): SGHNT, YYREEE (reference sequence). CDR3 size: 13 residues. The CDR3 DNA follows: TGTGCCAGCAGCTTTCAGGGAGGTACTGAAGCTTTCTTT. Protein product: CASSFQGGTEAFF.

The rearrangement links TRBV4-1 to TRBJ1-2; possible D gene TRBD1, 6 bases. This CDR3 spans 15 amino acids. V was clipped by 4 bases and J by 3 bases, with 15 bases between them. Per the germline V gene, CDR1 is MGHRA and CDR2 is YSYEKL. The CDR3 sequence: CASSPPSGGDYGYTF. CDR3 nucleotide sequence: TGCGCCAGCAGCCCCCCCTCGGGGGGCGACTATGGCTACACCTTC.

The chain carries TRBV28 and TRBJ1-3; TRBD1 aligns across 8 bases. Germline V gene lookup returns CDR1 MDHEN and CDR2 SYDVKM. The CDR3 covers 19 residues. Trimming cost V 5 bases and J 1 base; bases outside gene matches: 16. DNA of the CDR3: TGTGCCAGCAGTGGACAGGGTCTTGGGAGGAGAACATCTGGAAACACCATATATTTT. Translation: CASSGQGLGRRTSGNTIYF.

V gene TRBV5-1 combines with J gene TRBJ2-1; 9 bases match TRBD2. Trimming removed 0 bases from V and 5 bases from J; junction bases left unmatched: 6. The germline V gene encodes CDR1 SGHRS and CDR2 YFSETQ. CDR3 length: 16 amino acids. CDR3 sequence reads: CASSLAGLAGNNEQFF. DNA of the CDR3: TGCGCCAGCAGCTTGGCGGGCCTAGCGGGGAACAATGAGCAGTTCTTC.

For this clone: A read error may produce the germline difference seen at one junction end. Different DNA sequences within this sample yield the same CDR3. The chain links TRBV5-1 to TRBJ2-4; possibly TRBD2 for D (6 bases). The CDR3 length is 15 residues. Germline V gene data show CDR1 as SGHRS and CDR2 as YFSETQ. The CDR3 nucleotides are TGCGCCAGCAGCTCGGAGACGGGAGCAAGGAACATTCAATACTTC. Its protein is CASSSETGARNIQYF.

This chain connects TRBV15 to TRBJ2-1; possibly TRBD1 for D (5 bases). Germline V CDR1 and CDR2: LNHNV, YYDKDF (reference sequence). CDR3 length equals 12 residues. Between the trimmed V and J ends, which lost 3 bases and 10 bases, there was a span of 10 bases. This CDR3 is CATSRFQGEQFF. CDR3 DNA: TGTGCCACCAGCAGGTTTCAGGGCGAGCAGTTCTTC.

This clone was picked up a small number of times. V is TRBV4-3 and J is TRBJ2-1; D possibly corresponds to TRBD2 (6 bases). The CDR3 length is 15 residues. With 1 base removed from V and 4 bases from J, the gap between germline ends came to 11 bases. Germline CDR1 is LGHNA and CDR2 is YSLEER. For the CDR3, the DNA is TGCGCCAGCAGCCAAGTGCCGGGGGAATACAATGAGCAGTTCTTC. It translates to CASSQVPGEYNEQFF.

This clone is a singleton in its sample. The rearrangement links TRBV6-6 to TRBJ1-2, with D tentatively TRBD1 (6 bases). The CDR3 totals 16 residues. Looked up from germline, CDR1 is MNHNY and CDR2 is SVGAGI (reference sequence). Trimming pared 2 bases from V and 8 bases from J, leaving 21 bases between. This chain's CDR3 is CASSYGQGPFLRGYTF. The CDR3 region has the DNA TGTGCCAGCAGTTACGGGCAGGGGCCTTTCCTTAGGGGCTACACCTTC.

V is TRBV5-1 and J is TRBJ1-1; 8 nucleotides line up with TRBD1. Germline lookup yields CDR1 SGHRS and CDR2 YFSETQ. V dropped 1 base and J dropped 1; count of bases not matched to a gene: 6. The CDR3 is made up of 16 amino acids. CDR3 in amino acids: CASSLFPGTGNTEAFF. CDR3 nucleotide sequence: TGCGCCAGCAGCTTGTTCCCCGGGACAGGGAACACTGAAGCTTTCTTT.

The chain joins TRBV7-8 to TRBJ1-2, with unresolved D. Trimming stripped 1 base from V and 4 bases from J, with 10 bases between. There are 14 residues in the CDR3. Germline V gene sequence: CDR1 SGHVS, CDR2 FQNEAQ. The CDR3 coding sequence is TGTGCCAGCAGCTTAGGGGGAGTGGGCTATGGCTACACCTTC. Translated: CASSLGGVGYGYTF.

The chain links TRBV7-2 to TRBJ1-2, with TRBD1 as a possible D gene (6 bases). Between the trimmed V and J ends, which lost 10 bases and 1 base, there was a span of 16 bases. Germline assignment: CDR1 SGHTA and CDR2 FQGNSA. This CDR3 region has 14 residues. The CDR3 DNA sequence: TGTGCCATCACCAGGGGCGAGATTAACTATGGCTACACCTTC. It translates to CAITRGEINYGYTF.

CDR3 DNA: TGTGCCAGCAGCTTAGATCTCACCGGGGAGCTGTTTTTT. Protein product: CASSLDLTGELFF. J is TRBJ2-2 and V is TRBV7-8; no clear D. CDR1 and CDR2 (germline): SGHVS, FQNEAQ. The V end lost 1 base, the J end lost 4 bases, and 4 bases lay between the germline ends. The CDR3 has 13 residues.

This chain links TRBV27 with TRBJ1-4; TRBD1 is a possible D gene (5 bases). The CDR3 consists of 14 residues. Germline CDR1 MNHEY, CDR2 SMNVEV (reference sequence). Deletions cut 5 bases from V and 4 bases from J, with 11 bases between. The CDR3 DNA reads as TGTGCCAGCAGTAGGGGATTCTATAATGAAAAACTGTTTTTT. Amino acid sequence: CASSRGFYNEKLFF.

This clone was recorded only once. The CDR3 region is CASRRLSSYEQYF. The CDR3 region has the DNA TGTGCCAGCAGGCGCCTGAGCTCCTACGAGCAGTACTTC. This sequence joins TRBV28 and TRBJ2-7; D uncertain. The CDR3 has 13 residues. Germline loops: CDR1 MDHEN, CDR2 SYDVKM. Trimming took 6 bases from V and 0 from J, leaving 9 bases between them.

V usage is TRBV2 and J usage is TRBJ2-5; 8 bases align to TRBD1. Germline assignment: CDR1 SNHLY and CDR2 FYNNEI. Trimming removed 3 bases from V and 4 bases from J; junction bases left unmatched: 13. This CDR3 region has 17 residues. CDR3 bases: TGTGCCAGCAGTGAGAAAGGGACAGGTGGAAGGATAGAGACCCAGTACTTC. Its translation is CASSEKGTGGRIETQYF.

The chain recombines TRBV29-1 with TRBJ1-1; perhaps TRBD1 as D (5 bases). The germline gives CDR1 SQVTM, CDR2 ANQGSEA. The CDR3 covers 14 residues. The V and J ends lost 0 bases and 6 bases respectively, with 14 bases between them. The CDR3 DNA sequence: TGCAGCGTTGAAGATAGGGGTGGAAGGTCTGAAGCTTTCTTT. As protein: CSVEDRGGRSEAFF.

The V gene is TRBV6-5, the J gene TRBJ2-5, with a weak D call TRBD2 (5 bases). Trimming shortened V by 1 base and J by 3 bases, and 9 bases separated the two germline ends. Per the germline V gene, CDR1 is MNHEY and CDR2 is SVGAGI. The CDR3 runs to 14 residues. This chain's CDR3 is CASSYFAAEETQYF. The CDR3 DNA is TGTGCCAGCAGTTACTTCGCAGCGGAAGAGACCCAGTACTTC.

J is TRBJ2-5 and V is TRBV7-6; 8 positions match TRBD1. This CDR3 spans 16 amino acids. V was pared by 5 bases and J by 0 bases, with 8 bases of the junction left unmatched. Germline V gives CDR1 SGHVS, CDR2 FNYEAQ. The CDR3 protein is CASSPGQDRDQETQYF. Written as DNA, the CDR3 is TGTGCCAGCAGCCCCGGCCAGGACAGGGACCAAGAGACCCAGTACTTC.

The chain couples TRBV7-2 to TRBJ2-5; 9 bases are shared with TRBD1. Germline CDR1 reads SGHTA; CDR2 reads FQGNSA. The CDR3 contains 14 residues. V lost 5 bases, J lost 7 bases, and 8 bases stayed unmatched. CDR3 coding DNA: TGTGCCAGCAGCCCGGGACAGGGATTGGGGACCCAGTACTTC. It specifies CASSPGQGLGTQYF.